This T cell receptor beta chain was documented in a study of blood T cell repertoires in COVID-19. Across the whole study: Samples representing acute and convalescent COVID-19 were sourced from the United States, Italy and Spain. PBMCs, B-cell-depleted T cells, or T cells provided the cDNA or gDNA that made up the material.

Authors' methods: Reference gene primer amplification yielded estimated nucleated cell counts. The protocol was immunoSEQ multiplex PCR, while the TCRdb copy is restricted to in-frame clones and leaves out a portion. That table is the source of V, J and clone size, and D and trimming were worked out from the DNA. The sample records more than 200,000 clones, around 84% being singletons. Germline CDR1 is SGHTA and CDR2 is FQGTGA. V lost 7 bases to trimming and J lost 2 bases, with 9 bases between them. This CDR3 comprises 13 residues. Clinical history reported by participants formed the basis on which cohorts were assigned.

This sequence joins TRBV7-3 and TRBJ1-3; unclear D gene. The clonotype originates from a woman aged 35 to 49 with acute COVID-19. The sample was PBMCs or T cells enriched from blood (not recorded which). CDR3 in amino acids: CASTEGAGNTIYF. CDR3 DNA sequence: TGTGCCAGCACCGAGGGTGCTGGAAACACCATATATTTT.